This TCR beta chain comes out of a study of response to subunit inactivated influenza vaccine. As concerns this clonotype: Antigen: not known.

Broader study findings: Seasonal influenza vaccination, on each occasion, was suggested by the authors to recruit few new T cells.

MiXCR, run by TCRdb on the RT-PCR reads, gives a single entry per CDR3 protein. The repertoire includes more than 700,000 distinct CDR3 sequences, 21% of them detected once, and approximately 10% sits in the top ten. The CDR3 loop spans 17 amino acids. Germline V CDR1 and CDR2: MGHRA, YSYEKL. V shed 4 bases and J 7 bases; nucleotides not matched to a gene: 15. The material was PBMCs from blood, obtained 4 to 6 days after vaccination. This sequence was found in a man aged 45-65 years who received an inactivated influenza vaccine. J is TRBJ2-1 and V is TRBV4-1; 8 positions match TRBD2. The CDR3 loop reads CASSPLSGSVFGNEQFF. The DNA of the CDR3 is TGCGCCAGCAGCCCCCTAAGCGGGAGTGTATTTGGGAATGAGCAGTTCTTC.